This TCR beta chain was recovered during a study of T cell responses to AZD1222 COVID-19 vaccine. Points on this clone: Its antigen is undetermined.

Libraries were prepared by immunoSEQ multiplex PCR; TCRdb keeps only in-frame clonotypes and omits some of them. The data contain 160,000 or so clones, 85% to 95% of them seen just once; the ten biggest clones take up more than 1.3%. Study-wide points: Targets within unmutated variant regions were reportedly found for nearly half of spike-specific TCRs.

Analyses pooled second doses at about 4 or about 12 weeks. This CDR3 has 14 residues. The germline CDR1 and CDR2 sequences are SNHLY and FYNNEI. Losses at the gene ends were 8 bases for V and 7 bases for J; bases not matched to a gene: 9. Sample: peripheral blood, taken 28 days after the second AZD1222 dose. V and J are TRBV2 and TRBJ1-4; 8 bases map to TRBD1. The clonotype comes from an adult who received the AZD1222 COVID-19 vaccine. The CDR3 sequence is CASADRGTFEKLFF. CDR3 nucleotide sequence: TGTGCCAGCGCAGACAGGGGTACGTTTGAAAAACTGTTTTTT.